This T cell receptor beta chain was captured by sequencing in a study of pediatric ulcerative colitis. Libraries were prepared by immunoSEQ multiplex PCR; TCRdb keeps only in-frame clonotypes and omits some of them. The table records several thousand clones, roughly 87% of them present only once. This receptor was taken from a boy between 10 and 17 years old with mild ulcerative colitis. Input material: blood.

CDR3 bases: TGTGCCTGGAGTGTCGTCCTCAACAATGAGCAGTTCTTC. It codes for CAWSVVLNNEQFF. The chain combines TRBV30 with TRBJ2-1; D unresolved. The germline V gene has CDR1 GTSNPN and CDR2 SVGIG (reference sequence). V shed 0 bases and J shed 5 bases, with 8 bases lying between them. This CDR3 region has 13 residues. Together with reference TRBV30 and TRBJ2-1, the CDR3 gives the full variable domain: SQTIHQWPATLVQPVGSPLSLECTVEGTSNPNLYWYRQAAGRGLQLLFYSVGIGQISSEVPQNLSASRPQDRQFILSSKKLLLSDSGFYLCAWSVVLNNEQFFGPGTRLTVL.